This is a list of T cell receptor beta chains from one sample in a study of shared clonotypes between healthy human individuals. Sequencing was performed with immunoSEQ multiplex PCR; in TCRdb, only in-frame clones are kept and a portion is missing. The table records about half a million clones, around 80% of them present only once. Sequenced sample: PBMCs. The source of these receptors is a woman between 40 and 50 years old in good health. Some clones in this sample may be carry-over from other donors' samples. Both conserved end residues are part of each CDR3. D genes are given only for firm matches. The size field is filled for only some rows; it gives once, few, many or a size class.

TRBJ1-4,-,few,TRBV6-1,CASSAPGDNEKLFF,TGTGCCAGCAGTGCGCCGGGGGATAATGAAAAACTGTTTTTT
TRBJ2-2,TRBD2,few,TRBV4-1,CASSQEAGGRAGELFF,TGCGCCAGCAGCCAAGAGGCGGGAGGGCGGGCCGGGGAGCTGTTTTTT
TRBJ1-5,-,once,TRBV18,CASSPQGFRDQPQHF,TGTGCCAGCTCACCACAGGGTTTCCGTGACCAGCCCCAGCATTTT
TRBJ1-3,-,-,TRBV27,CASSLSLPGNTIYF,TGTGCCAGCAGTTTATCCCTCCCTGGAAACACCATATATTTT
TRBJ1-3,-,-,TRBV30,CAWSVRGTGNTIYF,TGTGCCTGGAGTGTAAGGGGAACTGGAAACACCATATATTTT
TRBJ2-5,-,-,TRBV7-2,CASSSQGTQYF,TGTGCCAGCAGCTCCCAGGGGACCCAGTACTTC
TRBJ1-1,TRBD1,-,TRBV27,CASSLSNNRDSIKNTEAFF,TGTGCCAGCAGTTTATCCAACAACCGGGACAGCATAAAGAACACTGAAGCTTTCTTT
TRBJ2-7,-,-,TRBV10-2,CASSAKLVYEQYF,TGCGCCAGCAGTGCGAAACTAGTCTACGAGCAGTACTTC
TRBJ2-7,TRBD1,-,TRBV2,CASRGQGTPSYEQYF,TGTGCCAGCAGGGGACAGGGAACCCCCTCCTACGAGCAGTACTTC
TRBJ2-1,-,few,TRBV28,CASEYNEQFF,TGTGCCAGTGAGTACAATGAGCAGTTCTTC
TRBJ1-2,-,many,TRBV7-6,CASSLRQQYGYTF,TGTGCCAGCAGCTTAAGACAGCAATATGGCTACACCTTC
TRBJ2-7,-,-,TRBV6-6,CASQASSYEQYF,TGTGCCAGCCAGGCCAGCTCCTACGAGCAGTACTTC
TRBJ2-5,-,-,TRBV7-3,CASSLQGETQYF,TGTGCCAGCAGCTTGCAGGGAGAGACCCAGTACTTC
TRBJ1-4,TRBD1,-,TRBV28,CASTRQGYYTNEKLFF,TGTGCCAGCACCCGACAGGGTTATTACACTAATGAAAAACTGTTTTTT
TRBJ1-5,-,-,TRBV5-5,CASSSGAFGGSQHF,TGTGCCAGCAGCTCAGGTGCATTTGGGGGGTCCCAGCATTTT
TRBJ2-3,-,-,TRBV5-1,CASSLGQLSDTQYF,TGCGCCAGCAGCTTGGGACAGCTCTCAGATACGCAGTATTTT
TRBJ1-4,TRBD1,-,TRBV7-2,CASSPQGAGEKLFF,TGTGCCAGCAGCCCGCAGGGGGCCGGCGAAAAACTGTTTTTT
TRBJ2-3,-,-,TRBV11-2,CASSLSADTTTDTQYF,TGTGCCAGCAGCTTAAGCGCCGACACTACCACAGATACGCAGTATTTT
TRBJ1-1,-,-,TRBV11-1,CASSFEQNTEAFF,TGTGCCAGCAGCTTTGAACAGAACACTGAAGCTTTCTTT
TRBJ2-5,TRBD2,-,TRBV28,CASSVGTSGLGGQETQYF,TGTGCCAGCAGTGTCGGGACTAGCGGGTTGGGGGGACAAGAGACCCAGTACTTC
TRBJ2-3,-,few,TRBV18,CASSPSTDTQYF,TGTGCCAGCTCACCCTCCACAGATACGCAGTATTTT
TRBJ2-2,-,-,TRBV18,CASSPPGYRTGELFF,TGTGCCAGCTCACCACCGGGGTATCGGACCGGGGAGCTGTTTTTT
TRBJ2-2,-,-,TRBV19,CALGHFNTGELFF,TGTGCCTTGGGACATTTTAACACCGGGGAGCTGTTTTTT
TRBJ1-1,-,-,TRBV5-4,CASSSRRHTEAFF,TGTGCCAGCAGCTCGAGACGGCACACTGAAGCTTTCTTT
TRBJ2-7,TRBD1,few,TRBV5-1,CASSLELQGALGEQYF,TGCGCCAGCAGCTTGGAACTACAGGGGGCTCTTGGCGAGCAGTACTTC
TRBJ2-7,TRBD1,many,TRBV11-2,CASSLVGGRLYEQYF,TGTGCCAGCAGCTTAGTAGGGGGCAGGTTGTACGAGCAGTACTTC
TRBJ2-3,-,few,TRBV29-1,CSVWGGQSTDTQYF,TGCAGCGTCTGGGGAGGCCAAAGCACAGATACGCAGTATTTT
TRBJ2-3,TRBD2,-,TRBV28,CAISGRAADTQYF,TGTGCCATTAGCGGGAGGGCCGCAGATACGCAGTATTTT
TRBJ1-2,-,-,TRBV2,CASRPEDTGTYGYTF,TGTGCCAGCAGACCCGAAGATACAGGAACTTATGGCTACACCTTC
TRBJ1-5,-,-,TRBV6-4,CASSDRQTDSNQPQHF,TGTGCCAGCAGTGACAGACAGACTGATAGCAATCAGCCCCAGCATTTT
TRBJ1-1,-,once,TRBV5-4,CASSLVGRTNTEAFF,TGTGCCAGCAGCTTGGTAGGCAGGACGAACACTGAAGCTTTCTTT
TRBJ2-5,TRBD2,-,TRBV5-1,CASSQTLAGVGKAQYF,TGCGCCAGCAGCCAAACACTAGCGGGAGTGGGGAAGGCCCAGTACTTC
TRBJ2-1,-,once,TRBV9,CASSVGLRGRITSTQFF,TGTGCCAGCAGCGTAGGTCTTCGGGGACGAATTACTAGCACGCAGTTCTTC
TRBJ2-3,TRBD2,few,TRBV4-2,CASSQDGTGGPTDTQYF,TGTGCCAGCAGCCAAGACGGAACGGGAGGGCCAACAGATACGCAGTATTTT
TRBJ2-1,-,-,TRBV7-9,CASSLRGSSYNEQFF,TGTGCCAGCAGCTTAAGGGGGAGCTCCTACAATGAGCAGTTCTTC
TRBJ2-2,-,once,TRBV18,CASSQRGGELFF,TGTGCCAGCTCACAAAGAGGCGGGGAGCTGTTTTTT
TRBJ2-1,TRBD2,once,TRBV7-3,CASSLAGGANEQFF,TGTGCCAGCAGCTTAGCGGGAGGGGCCAATGAGCAGTTCTTC